This T cell receptor beta chain was identified during a study of CD8+ T cells in alopecia areata. CDR3 length: 15 residues. V lost 0 bases and J lost 9, with 12 bases in between. The germline V gene encodes CDR1 MGHRA and CDR2 YSYEKL. RNA extraction was followed by reverse transcription into cDNA, which acted as the sequencing template. Repertoires were generated with immunoSEQ multiplex PCR, while TCRdb's copy carries only in-frame clones and drops some. The sample has about 110,000 clones, roughly 84% seen once; the top ten hold around 25%. Regarding treatment: oral pan-JAK inhibitor, 5-10 mg twice daily.

The sample consisted of CD8+ T cells sorted from blood, taken at week 24, from a patient treated with tofacitinib. The chain employs TRBV4-1 and TRBJ1-6; weak D call: TRBD1 (6 bases). This receptor was taken from a human donor with alopecia areata. CDR3 residues: CASSQDWTESSPLHF. DNA for the CDR3: TGCGCCAGCAGCCAAGATTGGACAGAGAGTTCACCCCTCCACTTT.